Listed below are T cell receptor beta chains from one sample, sequenced in a study of shared clonotypes between healthy human individuals. The method was immunoSEQ multiplex PCR; TCRdb's version includes in-frame clones alone and lacks a portion of them. The table has about 2,500,000 clones, 85% to 95% seen once. The sample consisted of naive CD4+ T cells sorted from blood. These receptors were obtained from a man between 18 and 35 years old in good health. Each CDR3 is given with its conserved first and last residue. A D gene is named only where the DNA matches it firmly. A row's size may be missing; if present it is once, few, many or a size class.

CDR3 protein: CASSDSLIPLSAGVSNEQFF; CDR3 DNA: TGTGCCAGCAGTGACTCTCTAATTCCCCTCAGCGCAGGGGTTTCCAATGAGCAGTTCTTC; D gene: -; clone size: -; V gene: TRBV6-4; J gene: TRBJ2-1
CDR3 protein: CASSSFGRGHETQYF; CDR3 DNA: TGTGCCAGCAGCTCCTTCGGCAGGGGGCACGAGACCCAGTACTTC; D gene: TRBD1; clone size: -; V gene: TRBV5-8; J gene: TRBJ2-5
CDR3 protein: CASSLTGTGFEETQYF; CDR3 DNA: TGCGCCAGCAGCTTAACCGGGACAGGGTTCGAAGAGACCCAGTACTTC; D gene: TRBD1; clone size: -; V gene: TRBV5-1; J gene: TRBJ2-5
CDR3 protein: CASSQGTSGKLFF; CDR3 DNA: TGTGCCAGCAGCCAAGGAACTTCCGGGAAACTGTTTTTT; D gene: -; clone size: once; V gene: TRBV14; J gene: TRBJ1-4
CDR3 protein: CASSLTIAGPYEQYF; CDR3 DNA: TGTGCCAGCAGCTTGACCATAGCGGGCCCCTACGAGCAGTACTTC; D gene: TRBD2; clone size: -; V gene: TRBV7-2; J gene: TRBJ2-7
CDR3 protein: CASSSRTGPFTGELFF; CDR3 DNA: TGTGCCAGCAGTTCCCGGACAGGGCCCTTCACCGGGGAGCTGTTTTTT; D gene: TRBD1; clone size: -; V gene: TRBV28; J gene: TRBJ2-2
CDR3 protein: CASSQGRQGYNGYTF; CDR3 DNA: TGCGCCAGCAGCCAAGGTCGGCAGGGATATAATGGCTACACCTTC; D gene: -; clone size: -; V gene: TRBV4-1; J gene: TRBJ1-2
CDR3 protein: CASSLDYGRGAFF; CDR3 DNA: TGTGCCAGCAGCTTAGATTATGGGCGAGGGGCTTTCTTT; D gene: -; clone size: -; V gene: TRBV7-2; J gene: TRBJ1-1
CDR3 protein: CASGLGDIYLTDTQYF; CDR3 DNA: TGTGCTAGTGGTTTGGGGGACATCTACCTCACGGATACGCAGTATTTT; D gene: -; clone size: -; V gene: TRBV12-5; J gene: TRBJ2-3
CDR3 protein: CASRRDRGGDTQYF; CDR3 DNA: TGTGCCAGCAGGAGGGACAGGGGGGGAGATACGCAGTATTTT; D gene: TRBD1; clone size: -; V gene: TRBV2; J gene: TRBJ2-3
CDR3 protein: CASSHPGTDTQYF; CDR3 DNA: TGTGCCAGCTCACACCCGGGCACAGATACGCAGTATTTT; D gene: -; clone size: -; V gene: TRBV18; J gene: TRBJ2-3
CDR3 protein: CASSSDTLEETQYF; CDR3 DNA: TGCGCCAGCAGTTCCGACACGTTGGAGGAGACCCAGTACTTC; D gene: -; clone size: -; V gene: TRBV5-1; J gene: TRBJ2-5
CDR3 protein: CAWSGQLQETQYF; CDR3 DNA: TGTGCCTGGAGCGGGCAGCTACAAGAGACCCAGTACTTC; D gene: -; clone size: -; V gene: TRBV30; J gene: TRBJ2-5
CDR3 protein: CASSLLDSPLHF; CDR3 DNA: TGCGCCAGCAGCTTGCTGGATTCACCCCTCCACTTT; D gene: -; clone size: -; V gene: TRBV5-1; J gene: TRBJ1-6
CDR3 protein: CASSLMGNAYNEQFF; CDR3 DNA: TGTGCCAGCAGCTTGATGGGTAATGCCTACAATGAGCAGTTCTTC; D gene: -; clone size: -; V gene: TRBV7-2; J gene: TRBJ2-1
CDR3 protein: CASSESGTSGNEQFF; CDR3 DNA: TGCGCCAGCAGTGAGTCCGGGACTAGCGGGAACGAGCAGTTCTTC; D gene: TRBD2; clone size: once; V gene: TRBV10-1; J gene: TRBJ2-1
CDR3 protein: CAITQAGDQYEQYF; CDR3 DNA: TGTGCCATCACGCAAGCGGGAGATCAATACGAGCAGTACTTC; D gene: TRBD2; clone size: -; V gene: TRBV10-3; J gene: TRBJ2-7
CDR3 protein: CASSPKSGEVGYTF; CDR3 DNA: TGTGCCAGCAGCCCCAAGAGCGGGGAGGTAGGCTACACCTTC; D gene: -; clone size: -; V gene: TRBV5-6; J gene: TRBJ1-2
CDR3 protein: CASSGRGEEKLFF; CDR3 DNA: TGTGCCAGCAGCGGCAGGGGCGAGGAGAAACTGTTTTTT; D gene: -; clone size: -; V gene: TRBV7-2; J gene: TRBJ1-4
CDR3 protein: CASSEAMGGGYPEAFF; CDR3 DNA: TGTGCCAGCAGTGAAGCCATGGGGGGGGGATACCCTGAAGCTTTCTTT; D gene: -; clone size: -; V gene: TRBV6-1; J gene: TRBJ1-1
CDR3 protein: CASSSPGKTGGLGYGYTF; CDR3 DNA: TGTGCCAGCAGTTCCCCAGGGAAGACAGGGGGCTTGGGCTATGGCTACACCTTC; D gene: TRBD1; clone size: -; V gene: TRBV27; J gene: TRBJ1-2
CDR3 protein: CASSFPHIFGDTDTQYF; CDR3 DNA: TGTGCCAGCAGCTTTCCTCACATCTTCGGGGACACAGATACGCAGTATTTT; D gene: -; clone size: -; V gene: TRBV4-2; J gene: TRBJ2-3
CDR3 protein: CSAMGGYGYTF; CDR3 DNA: TGCAGTGCTATGGGGGGCTATGGCTACACCTTC; D gene: -; clone size: -; V gene: TRBV20-1; J gene: TRBJ1-2
CDR3 protein: CASSTPGSLNTEAFF; CDR3 DNA: TGTGCCAGCAGCACACCTGGGTCGCTGAACACTGAAGCTTTCTTT; D gene: -; clone size: -; V gene: TRBV9; J gene: TRBJ1-1
CDR3 protein: CAWSVHSGVNTEAFF; CDR3 DNA: TGTGCCTGGAGTGTACACTCGGGAGTGAACACTGAAGCTTTCTTT; D gene: -; clone size: few; V gene: TRBV30; J gene: TRBJ1-1
CDR3 protein: CASSYRTHRSQETQYF; CDR3 DNA: TGCGCCAGCAGCTATCGGACACACCGCTCCCAAGAGACCCAGTACTTC; D gene: -; clone size: -; V gene: TRBV5-1; J gene: TRBJ2-5
CDR3 protein: CAITRDISGNTIYF; CDR3 DNA: TGTGCCATAACACGGGACATCTCTGGAAACACCATATATTTT; D gene: -; clone size: -; V gene: TRBV2; J gene: TRBJ1-3
CDR3 protein: CASSLEGTDNQPQHF; CDR3 DNA: TGTGCCAGCAGCTTAGAGGGGACAGACAATCAGCCCCAGCATTTT; D gene: TRBD1; clone size: few; V gene: TRBV7-8; J gene: TRBJ1-5
CDR3 protein: CASSEQGTMNTEAFF; CDR3 DNA: TGTGCCAGCAGTGAACAGGGGACTATGAACACTGAAGCTTTCTTT; D gene: -; clone size: few; V gene: TRBV6-1; J gene: TRBJ1-1
CDR3 protein: CASSDGQALKTTFF; CDR3 DNA: TGTGCCAGCAGCGACGGACAGGCTTTGAAGACGACTTTCTTT; D gene: TRBD1; clone size: -; V gene: TRBV9; J gene: TRBJ1-1
CDR3 protein: CASSERGGGYTF; CDR3 DNA: TGTGCCAGCAGTGAGAGGGGAGGTGGCTACACCTTC; D gene: -; clone size: -; V gene: TRBV2; J gene: TRBJ1-2
CDR3 protein: CSVATGSGNTIYF; CDR3 DNA: TGCAGCGTCGCTACAGGGTCCGGAAACACCATATATTTT; D gene: -; clone size: -; V gene: TRBV29-1; J gene: TRBJ1-3
CDR3 protein: CASSTTQVVGEQFF; CDR3 DNA: TGTGCCAGCAGTACTACACAAGTGGTCGGTGAGCAGTTCTTC; D gene: -; clone size: -; V gene: TRBV11-2; J gene: TRBJ2-1
CDR3 protein: CASREGQVNEQFF; CDR3 DNA: TGTGCCAGCAGGGAGGGCCAAGTCAATGAGCAGTTCTTC; D gene: -; clone size: once; V gene: TRBV2; J gene: TRBJ2-1
CDR3 protein: CASIPDGTGSYEQYF; CDR3 DNA: TGTGCCAGCATACCGGACGGGACAGGGAGTTACGAGCAGTACTTC; D gene: TRBD1; clone size: -; V gene: TRBV6-1; J gene: TRBJ2-7
CDR3 protein: CASSSDRGLWGYTF; CDR3 DNA: TGCGCCAGCAGCTCGGACAGGGGTTTGTGGGGCTACACCTTC; D gene: TRBD1; clone size: -; V gene: TRBV5-1; J gene: TRBJ1-2
CDR3 protein: CASSAGTREYF; CDR3 DNA: TGTGCCAGCAGTGCGGGGACTCGGGAGTACTTC; D gene: -; clone size: once; V gene: TRBV7-6; J gene: TRBJ2-5
CDR3 protein: CASRQRGNTGELFF; CDR3 DNA: TGTGCCAGCCGGCAGCGGGGAAACACCGGGGAGCTGTTTTTT; D gene: TRBD2; clone size: -; V gene: TRBV2; J gene: TRBJ2-2
CDR3 protein: CASRRDLIGNEQFF; CDR3 DNA: TGCGCCAGCAGGAGGGACCTTATTGGGAATGAGCAGTTCTTC; D gene: -; clone size: -; V gene: TRBV10-2; J gene: TRBJ2-1
CDR3 protein: CASSLWVQSYNEQFF; CDR3 DNA: TGTGCCAGCTCCTTATGGGTCCAATCCTACAATGAGCAGTTCTTC; D gene: -; clone size: -; V gene: TRBV9; J gene: TRBJ2-1
CDR3 protein: CASSTTSRTGRTFF; CDR3 DNA: TGTGCCAGCAGTACAACGAGTAGGACAGGACGGACTTTCTTT; D gene: TRBD1; clone size: -; V gene: TRBV6-6; J gene: TRBJ1-1
CDR3 protein: CASSSPTDTQYF; CDR3 DNA: TGTGCCAGCAGCTCGCCCACAGATACGCAGTATTTT; D gene: -; clone size: -; V gene: TRBV7-2; J gene: TRBJ2-3
CDR3 protein: CASSLGRVNEQFF; CDR3 DNA: TGTGCCAGCAGCTTAGGCAGGGTCAATGAGCAGTTCTTC; D gene: -; clone size: -; V gene: TRBV7-8; J gene: TRBJ2-1
CDR3 protein: CASSTDNRQGYTF; CDR3 DNA: TGTGCCAGTAGTACGGACAACAGGCAGGGCTACACCTTC; D gene: -; clone size: -; V gene: TRBV19; J gene: TRBJ1-2
CDR3 protein: CASSLIPTGNANYGYTF; CDR3 DNA: TGTGCCAGCAGCCTTATTCCGACAGGGAATGCTAACTATGGCTACACCTTC; D gene: TRBD1; clone size: once; V gene: TRBV7-2; J gene: TRBJ1-2
CDR3 protein: CASSPTGSEPDTQYF; CDR3 DNA: TGTGCCAGCAGCCCGACGGGATCGGAGCCAGATACGCAGTATTTT; D gene: -; clone size: -; V gene: TRBV7-3; J gene: TRBJ2-3
CDR3 protein: CASSWAGTSSDEQFF; CDR3 DNA: TGTGCCAGCAGCTGGGCCGGGACTAGCTCGGATGAGCAGTTCTTC; D gene: TRBD2; clone size: -; V gene: TRBV7-2; J gene: TRBJ2-1
CDR3 protein: CASSLGSDGAQETQYF; CDR3 DNA: TGCGCCAGCAGCTTGGGGTCGGACGGGGCCCAAGAGACCCAGTACTTC; D gene: -; clone size: -; V gene: TRBV5-1; J gene: TRBJ2-5
CDR3 protein: CASSVDGARGYTF; CDR3 DNA: TGTGCCAGCAGCGTGGACGGGGCCCGGGGCTACACCTTC; D gene: -; clone size: few; V gene: TRBV5-4; J gene: TRBJ1-2
CDR3 protein: CASSFATGRAEQYF; CDR3 DNA: TGTGCCAGCAGCTTCGCGACAGGACGCGCCGAGCAGTACTTC; D gene: -; clone size: -; V gene: TRBV7-8; J gene: TRBJ2-7
CDR3 protein: CASSFTVASSGTNTGELFF; CDR3 DNA: TGTGCCAGCAGCTTTACCGTTGCATCTAGCGGGACAAACACCGGGGAGCTGTTTTTT; D gene: -; clone size: once; V gene: TRBV12-1; J gene: TRBJ2-2
CDR3 protein: CASSLRAGTSTDTQYF; CDR3 DNA: TGCGCCAGCAGCTTGCGTGCAGGTACCAGCACAGATACGCAGTATTTT; D gene: -; clone size: -; V gene: TRBV5-1; J gene: TRBJ2-3
CDR3 protein: CASSPATTRATDTQYF; CDR3 DNA: TGTGCCAGCTCTCCGGCGACTACCCGAGCAACAGATACGCAGTATTTT; D gene: -; clone size: -; V gene: TRBV18; J gene: TRBJ2-3
CDR3 protein: CASNLMGTGYSNQPQHF; CDR3 DNA: TGTGCCAGCAACTTGATGGGGACAGGCTATAGCAATCAGCCCCAGCATTTT; D gene: TRBD1; clone size: -; V gene: TRBV5-6; J gene: TRBJ1-5
CDR3 protein: CASSPGGGATNEKLFF; CDR3 DNA: TGCGCCAGCAGCCCAGGTGGGGGTGCAACTAATGAAAAACTGTTTTTT; D gene: -; clone size: -; V gene: TRBV5-1; J gene: TRBJ1-4
CDR3 protein: CASSSQSSGAVTDTQYF; CDR3 DNA: TGCGCCAGCAGCTCTCAATCTAGCGGGGCCGTCACAGATACGCAGTATTTT; D gene: TRBD2; clone size: -; V gene: TRBV5-1; J gene: TRBJ2-3
CDR3 protein: CASSVELAGDNEQFF; CDR3 DNA: TGTGCCAGCAGCGTAGAATTAGCGGGGGACAATGAGCAGTTCTTC; D gene: TRBD2; clone size: -; V gene: TRBV9; J gene: TRBJ2-1